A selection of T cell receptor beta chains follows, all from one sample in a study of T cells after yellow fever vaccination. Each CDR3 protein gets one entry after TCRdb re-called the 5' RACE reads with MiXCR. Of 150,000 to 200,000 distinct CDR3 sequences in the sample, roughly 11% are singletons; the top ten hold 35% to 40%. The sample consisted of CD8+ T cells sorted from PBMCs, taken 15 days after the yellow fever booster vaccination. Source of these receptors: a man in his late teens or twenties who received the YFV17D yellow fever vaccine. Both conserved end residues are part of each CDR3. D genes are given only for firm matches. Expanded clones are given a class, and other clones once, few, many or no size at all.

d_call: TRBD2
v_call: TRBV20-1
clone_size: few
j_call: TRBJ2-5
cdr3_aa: CSARDIGTSDETQYF
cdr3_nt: TGCAGTGCTAGAGATATTGGGACTAGCGATGAGACCCAGTACTTC

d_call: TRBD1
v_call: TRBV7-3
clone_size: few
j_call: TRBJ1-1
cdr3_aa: CASSSQGGFGTEAFF
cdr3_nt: TGTGCCAGCAGCTCCCAGGGGGGGTTCGGCACTGAAGCTTTCTTT

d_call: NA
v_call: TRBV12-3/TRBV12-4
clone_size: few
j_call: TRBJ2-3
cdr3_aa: CASSPEGQTTDTQYF
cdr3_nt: TGTGCCAGCAGCCCTGAGGGACAAACCACAGATACGCAGTATTTT

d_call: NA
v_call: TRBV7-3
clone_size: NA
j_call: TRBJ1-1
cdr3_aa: CASSQLGGLDTEAFF
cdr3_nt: TGTGCCAGCAGCCAACTGGGGGGCTTGGACACTGAAGCTTTCTTT

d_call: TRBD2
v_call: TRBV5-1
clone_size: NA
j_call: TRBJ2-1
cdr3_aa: CASSTGTSGGREQFF
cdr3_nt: TGCGCCAGCAGCACCGGGACTAGCGGGGGTCGAGAGCAGTTCTTC

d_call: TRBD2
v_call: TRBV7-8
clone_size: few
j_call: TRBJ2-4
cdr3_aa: CASSLALVGLAGGRNIQYF
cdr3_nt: TGTGCCAGCAGCTTAGCGCTTGTGGGACTAGCGGGGGGGCGGAACATTCAGTACTTC

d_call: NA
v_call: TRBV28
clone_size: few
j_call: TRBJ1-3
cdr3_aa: CASTPTQGTFGGNTIYF
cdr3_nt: TGTGCCAGCACCCCGACCCAGGGTACCTTCGGTGGAAACACCATATATTTT

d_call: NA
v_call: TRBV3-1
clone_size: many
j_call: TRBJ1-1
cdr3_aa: CASSQDREGGVTEAFF
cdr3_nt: TGTGCCAGCAGCCAAGATCGTGAAGGGGGAGTCACTGAAGCTTTCTTT

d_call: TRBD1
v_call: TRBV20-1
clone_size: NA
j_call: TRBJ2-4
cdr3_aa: CSFLTGVQNIQYF
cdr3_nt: TGCAGCTTCTTGACAGGGGTCCAAAACATTCAGTACTTC

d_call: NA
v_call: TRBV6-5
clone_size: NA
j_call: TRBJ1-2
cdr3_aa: CASSYLGRDGYTF
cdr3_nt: TGTGCCAGCAGTTACTTGGGCAGGGATGGCTACACCTTC

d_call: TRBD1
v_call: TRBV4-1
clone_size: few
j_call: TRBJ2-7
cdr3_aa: CASSQETTGYYEQYF
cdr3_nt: TGCGCCAGCAGCCAAGAGACGACAGGGTACTACGAGCAGTACTTC

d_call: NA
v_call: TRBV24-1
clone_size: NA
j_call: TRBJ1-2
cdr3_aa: CATSDPTGFNGYTF
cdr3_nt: TGTGCCACCAGTGACCCAACAGGGTTCAATGGCTACACCTTC

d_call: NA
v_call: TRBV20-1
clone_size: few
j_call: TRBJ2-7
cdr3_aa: CSARDLKGYEQYF
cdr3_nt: TGCAGTGCTAGAGACCTCAAGGGATACGAGCAGTACTTC

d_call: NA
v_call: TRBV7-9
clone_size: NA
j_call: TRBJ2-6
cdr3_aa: CARQEGGRSSGANVLTF
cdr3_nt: TGTGCCAGACAGGAAGGTGGCAGGAGCTCTGGGGCCAACGTCCTGACTTTC

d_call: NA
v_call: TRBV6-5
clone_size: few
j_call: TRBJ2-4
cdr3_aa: CASSYSTSGKNIQYF
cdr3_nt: TGTGCCAGCAGTTACTCGACTAGTGGCAAAAACATTCAGTACTTC

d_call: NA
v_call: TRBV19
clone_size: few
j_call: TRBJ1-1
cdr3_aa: CASDRGATEAFF
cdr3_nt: TGTGCCAGTGACCGGGGGGCCACTGAAGCTTTCTTT

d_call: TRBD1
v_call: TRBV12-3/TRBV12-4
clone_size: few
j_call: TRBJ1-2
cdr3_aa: CASSPGGHYGYTF
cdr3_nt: TGTGCCAGCAGTCCAGGGGGCCACTATGGCTACACCTTC

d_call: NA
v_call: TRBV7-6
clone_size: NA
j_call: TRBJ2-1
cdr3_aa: CASSLAMAASSYNEQFF
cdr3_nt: TGTGCCAGCAGCTTAGCGATGGCAGCGAGCTCCTACAATGAGCAGTTCTTC

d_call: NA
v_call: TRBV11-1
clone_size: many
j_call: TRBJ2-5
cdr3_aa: CASSLVGTEETQYF
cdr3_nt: TGTGCCAGCAGCTTAGTTGGGACGGAAGAGACCCAGTACTTC

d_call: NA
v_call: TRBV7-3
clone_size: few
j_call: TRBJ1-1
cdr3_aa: CASSPTGEDTEAFF
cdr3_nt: TGTGCCAGCAGCCCGACAGGAGAAGACACTGAAGCTTTCTTT

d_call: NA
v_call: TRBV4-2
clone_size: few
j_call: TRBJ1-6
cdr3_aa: CASSQGLGVNYNSPLHF
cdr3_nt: TGTGCCAGCAGCCAAGGGTTGGGTGTCAACTATAATTCACCCCTCCACTTT

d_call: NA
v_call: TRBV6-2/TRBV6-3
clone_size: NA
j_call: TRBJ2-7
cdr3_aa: CASSYPDEQYF
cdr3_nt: TGTGCCAGCAGTTACCCGGACGAGCAGTACTTC

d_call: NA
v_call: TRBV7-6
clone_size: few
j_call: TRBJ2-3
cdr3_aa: CASSSIRRRTQYF
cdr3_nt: TGTGCCAGCAGCTCCATTCGGCGACGAACGCAGTATTTT

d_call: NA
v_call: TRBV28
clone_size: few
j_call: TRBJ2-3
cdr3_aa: CASSPPRRGLADTQYF
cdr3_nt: TGTGCCAGCAGTCCCCCCAGGCGGGGTCTGGCAGATACGCAGTATTTT

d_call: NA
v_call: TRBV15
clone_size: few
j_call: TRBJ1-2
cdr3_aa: CATSREIRSVYGYTF
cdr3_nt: TGTGCCACCAGCAGGGAAATTAGATCGGTCTATGGCTACACCTTC

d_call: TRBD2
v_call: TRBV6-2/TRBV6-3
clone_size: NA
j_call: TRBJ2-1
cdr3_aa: CASTPLGGVSFYNEQFF
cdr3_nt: TGTGCCAGCACCCCACTGGGGGGGGTCTCTTTCTACAATGAGCAGTTCTTC

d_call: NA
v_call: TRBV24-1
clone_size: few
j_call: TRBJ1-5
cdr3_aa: CATSDSRGGSNQPQHF
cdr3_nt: TGTGCCACCAGTGATTCGCGAGGAGGTAGCAATCAGCCCCAGCATTTT